Sequencing of this TCR beta chain was carried out in a study of cytomegalovirus exposure and HLA in healthy donors. Whole-study results and caveats: HLA alleles were associated with 15,000 to 20,000 TCR beta sequences in a later analysis at 0.05 false discovery rate.

PCR primers comprised 60 Vbeta and 13 Jbeta primers. Measured with immunoSEQ multiplex PCR; TCRdb has only the in-frame clones, and not every one. The sample yields under 55,000 clones, roughly 73% seen once. On this clone: The antigen is unknown.

V gave up 5 bases and J gave up 0 bases, with 14 bases separating them. The CDR3 totals 15 residues. Germline CDR1 MDHEN, CDR2 SYDVKM. The sequence was obtained from a young man in good health and CMV-seronegative. The chain joins TRBV28 to TRBJ2-7, with D perhaps TRBD1 (6 bases). Material: PBMCs. The CDR3 loop reads CASSATVQGSYEQYF. CDR3 nucleotide sequence: TGTGCCAGCAGTGCCACCGTACAGGGCTCCTACGAGCAGTACTTC.